A selection of T cell receptor beta chains follows, all from one sample in a study of blood T cell repertoires in COVID-19. Sequenced by immunoSEQ multiplex PCR; TCRdb stores in-frame clones only, minus some. The sample lists about 250,000 clones, about 90% seen once, with less than 4.5% in the top ten. Sequencing used PBMCs or T cells enriched from blood (not recorded which). Receptors were obtained from a woman aged 25 to 45 with acute COVID-19. CDR3s include the opening cysteine and the closing phenylalanine or tryptophan. D genes are given only for firm matches. The size field is filled for only some rows; it gives once, few, many or a size class.

V gene	J gene	D gene	clone size	CDR3 DNA	CDR3 protein
TRBV4-1	TRBJ1-1	-	-	TGCGCCAGCAGCCATCGAGGGGGCACTGAAGCTTTCTTT	CASSHRGGTEAFF
TRBV5-1	TRBJ2-1	TRBD2	-	TGCGCCAGCAGCTTGAGGACTAGCGGGGGTCCTACCCATGAGCAGTTCTTC	CASSLRTSGGPTHEQFF
TRBV21-1	TRBJ2-7	-	few	TGTGCCAGCATCCCAGACAGGGCCCACCCCTACGAGCAGTACTTC	CASIPDRAHPYEQYF
TRBV28	TRBJ2-7	TRBD2	once	TGTGCCAGCAGTCCAAACCCCGGGACTAGCCCTGCCTACGAGCAGTACTTC	CASSPNPGTSPAYEQYF
TRBV5-1	TRBJ2-7	-	-	TGCGCCAGCAGCTTGAGCCCCAGGCTCACCTACGAGCAGTACTTC	CASSLSPRLTYEQYF
TRBV5-6	TRBJ2-5	-	-	TGTGCCAGCAGCTTGGAGGGAGAAGAGACCCAGTACTTC	CASSLEGEETQYF
TRBV19	TRBJ1-1	TRBD1	-	TGTGCCAGTAGTAAGAACAGGGGGCGGGACACTGAAGCTTTCTTT	CASSKNRGRDTEAFF
TRBV5-1	TRBJ1-2	TRBD1	-	TGCGCCAGCAGCCAATGGACAGGGGACTTCTATGGCTACACCTTC	CASSQWTGDFYGYTF
TRBV18	TRBJ2-2	TRBD1	-	TGTGCCAGCTCATTTAGGACAGGGGACACCGGGGAGCTGTTTTTT	CASSFRTGDTGELFF
TRBV6-5	TRBJ1-1	-	-	TGTGCCAGCAGAACCGGGAGTGAAGCTTTCTTT	CASRTGSEAFF
TRBV5-1	TRBJ2-3	TRBD2	-	TGCGCCAGCAGCTATAGCGGGGTCGACACAGATACGCAGTATTTT	CASSYSGVDTDTQYF
TRBV11-2	TRBJ1-2	-	once	TGTGCCAGCAGCACAGACAGCTACTATGGCTACACCTTC	CASSTDSYYGYTF
TRBV6-5	TRBJ2-2	-	-	TGTGCCAGCAGCTCCGGGACACCGAACACCGGGGAGCTGTTTTTT	CASSSGTPNTGELFF
TRBV5-4	TRBJ2-3	TRBD1	-	TGTGCCAGCAGTCTGATCAGGGGGCGGAGCACAGATACGCAGTATTTT	CASSLIRGRSTDTQYF
TRBV9	TRBJ2-1	-	-	TGTGCCAGCAGCTTCGAGACTAGGACCCTGCCCTACAATGAGCAGTTCTTC	CASSFETRTLPYNEQFF
TRBV19	TRBJ1-5	-	-	TGTGCCAGTAGTATAGAGGGGCACGGGAATCAGCCCCAGCATTTT	CASSIEGHGNQPQHF
TRBV3-1/TRBV3-2	TRBJ1-1	-	-	TGTGCCAGCAGCCAAGAGCCGACAGCACGTTTTACTGAAGCTTTCTTT	CASSQEPTARFTEAFF
TRBV2	TRBJ1-5	-	once	TGTGCCAGCAGGGGATCGGGGTCGGGTCAGCCCCAGCATTTT	CASRGSGSGQPQHF
TRBV5-5	TRBJ1-2	-	-	TGTGCCAGCAGCTTGACGGTCAACTATGGCTACACCTTC	CASSLTVNYGYTF
TRBV13	TRBJ2-1	-	-	TGTGCCAGCAGCCCCCAACCCGGGAGCTCCTACAATGAGCAGTTCTTC	CASSPQPGSSYNEQFF
TRBV19	TRBJ2-7	-	-	TGTGCCAGTAGTATAGGGACACCCTACGAGCAGTACTTC	CASSIGTPYEQYF
TRBV18	TRBJ1-6	-	-	TGTGCCAGCTCACCATTAGCGGGGAGCTCCTATAATTCACCCCTCCACTTT	CASSPLAGSSYNSPLHF
TRBV18	TRBJ2-5	TRBD2	-	TGTGCCAGCTCACCAAAGCGGGACTTAGAGACCCAGTACTTC	CASSPKRDLETQYF
TRBV27	TRBJ2-3	TRBD2	-	TGTGCCAGCAGTACCCTTGGACTAGGGGAAACAGATACGCAGTATTTT	CASSTLGLGETDTQYF
TRBV18	TRBJ1-1	-	-	TGTGCCAGCTCATCTTGGACAGCGAACACTGAAGCTTTCTTT	CASSSWTANTEAFF
TRBV9	TRBJ2-1	-	-	TGTGCCAGCAGCGTAGATTATACCTACAATGAGCAGTTCTTC	CASSVDYTYNEQFF
TRBV28	TRBJ1-4	-	-	TGTGCCAGCAGTTCCCTGCCCTACTTGGCAGGAGAAAAACTGTTTTTT	CASSSLPYLAGEKLFF
TRBV5-6	TRBJ2-3	TRBD1	-	TGTGCCAGCAGCCCGACAGGGACAGATACGCAGTATTTT	CASSPTGTDTQYF
TRBV24-1	TRBJ1-2	TRBD1	-	TGTGCCACCAGTGATTTGGACAGGGGCTATGGCTACACCTTC	CATSDLDRGYGYTF
TRBV18	TRBJ1-6	TRBD1	-	TGTGCCAGCTCACCAAAGGGGACAGGTCCGTCACCCCTCCACTTT	CASSPKGTGPSPLHF
TRBV7-8	TRBJ1-2	TRBD1	-	TGTGCCAGCAGCCTCCGACAGGGGACCGGCTATGGCTACACCTTC	CASSLRQGTGYGYTF
TRBV4-1	TRBJ1-6	-	-	TGCGCCAGCAGCCAAAGAGGGCAGTTTGAGATTAATTCACCCCTCCACTTT	CASSQRGQFEINSPLHF
TRBV12-3/TRBV12-4	TRBJ1-5	-	-	TGTGCCAGCAGCACCCGAGAGAATCAGCCCCAGCATTTT	CASSTRENQPQHF
TRBV2	TRBJ1-5	-	few	TGTGCCAGCAGTGCGGACACGAGCAATCAGCCCCAGCATTTT	CASSADTSNQPQHF